One T cell receptor beta chain is described in this entry. Unique molecular identifiers were built into the TCR beta cDNA libraries. Using its own MiXCR run on the PCR reads, TCRdb lists one record per CDR3 protein. Here the sample spans about 810,000 distinct CDR3 sequences, 53% being singletons. The data are from a study of post-analysis software for immune sequencing data. This TCR derives from a girl under 18 with multiple sclerosis. The sample taken for sequencing was blood.

This CDR3 reads CSAAGTRISEQFF. In DNA, the CDR3 is TGCAGCGCCGCAGGAACTCGGATAAGTGAGCAGTTCTTC. This sequence joins TRBV29-1 and TRBJ2-1; D is unclear. CDR1 is SQVTM and CDR2 is ANQGSEA in the germline V gene. V was shortened by 7 bases and J by 9 bases, with 19 bases between the two germline ends. The length of the CDR3 is 13 residues.